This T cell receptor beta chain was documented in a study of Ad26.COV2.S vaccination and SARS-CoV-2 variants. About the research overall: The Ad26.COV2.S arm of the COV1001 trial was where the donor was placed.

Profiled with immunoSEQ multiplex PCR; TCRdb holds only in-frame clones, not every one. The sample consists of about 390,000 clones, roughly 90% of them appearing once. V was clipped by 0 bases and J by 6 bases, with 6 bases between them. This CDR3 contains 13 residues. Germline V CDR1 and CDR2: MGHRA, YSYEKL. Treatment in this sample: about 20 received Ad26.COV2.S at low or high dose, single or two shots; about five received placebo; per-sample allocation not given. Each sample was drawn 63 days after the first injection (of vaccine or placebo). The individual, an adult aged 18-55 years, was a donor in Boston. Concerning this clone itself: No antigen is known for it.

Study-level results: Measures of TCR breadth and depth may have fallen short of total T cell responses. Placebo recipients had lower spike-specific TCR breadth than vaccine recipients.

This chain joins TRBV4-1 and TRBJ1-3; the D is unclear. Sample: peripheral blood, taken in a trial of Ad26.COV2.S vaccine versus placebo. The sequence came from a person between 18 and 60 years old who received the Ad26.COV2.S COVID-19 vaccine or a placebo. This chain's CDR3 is CASSQDLPNTIYF. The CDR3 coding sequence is TGCGCCAGCAGCCAAGATCTTCCAAACACCATATATTTT.